The clone carrying this TCR beta chain was seen more than once but under ten times. Trimming took 5 bases from V and 5 from J, leaving 7 bases between them. The CDR3 covers 11 residues. Germline CDR1 is SGHNT and CDR2 is YYREEE (reference sequence). TCRdb's table, derived via immunoSEQ multiplex PCR, lists solely in-frame clones and lacks some. The sample lists about 2,200,000 clones, approximately 94% occurring once. These data belong to a study of shared clonotypes between healthy human individuals. Naive CD8 cells lacked CD45RO, underwent positive selection for CCR7 and left out terminally differentiated effector memory CD45RA+ cells.

The chain recombines TRBV5-4 with TRBJ2-5; D gene uncertain. The sequencing sample was made of naive CD8+ T cells from PBMCs. This TCR was recovered from a man aged 18 to 30 in good health. Some clones in this sample may be carry-over from other donors' samples. The CDR3 nucleotides are TGTGCCAGCAGGCCGAAGGAGACCCAGTACTTC. Translating it yields CASRPKETQYF.